The next 5 T cell receptor beta chains were all read from a single sample in a study of T cell changes during pregnancy in multiple sclerosis. TCRdb's table, derived via immunoSEQ multiplex PCR, lists solely in-frame clones and lacks some. The sample records 30,000 to 40,000 clones, roughly 90% being singletons. The starting material was peripheral blood, obtained in the third trimester of pregnancy. The source of these receptors is a female donor in good health, enrolled as a control in a pregnancy study.

The genes are TRBV14 and TRBJ2-3; tentatively, D is TRBD2 (6 bases). V gave up 1 base and J gave up 2 bases, with 10 bases separating them. Germline V CDR1 and CDR2: SGHDN, FVKESK. The CDR3 runs 15 residues. In DNA, the CDR3 is TGTGCCAGCAGCCAAGTGGGGGAGGACACAGATACGCAGTATTTT. Protein product: CASSQVGEDTDTQYF.

The chain is built from TRBV4-3 and TRBJ2-7, with 8 bases aligning to TRBD2. Germline CDR1 is LGHNA and CDR2 is YSLEER. The length of the CDR3 is 15 residues. V was pared by 0 bases and J by 2 bases, with 3 bases of the junction left unmatched. CDR3 sequence reads: CASSQDPRGAYEQYF. CDR3 in DNA: TGCGCCAGCAGCCAAGATCCGCGGGGGGCCTACGAGCAGTACTTC.

The V gene is TRBV5-8, the J gene TRBJ2-5, with 9 positions matching TRBD1. V was clipped by 3 bases and J by 2 bases; unmatched bases: 8. The CDR3 consists of 16 residues. Germline CDR1 SGHTS, CDR2 YDEGEE. CDR3 bases: TGTGCCAGCAGCTGGAGCCGGGACAGGGCTCAAGAGACCCAGTACTTC. Protein product: CASSWSRDRAQETQYF.

The chain carries TRBV5-6 and TRBJ2-7, with D perhaps matching TRBD1 (5 bases). V was clipped by 0 bases and J by 2 bases, with 9 bases between them. CDR1 is SGHDT, CDR2 YYEEEE, per germline. The CDR3 sequence is 14 residues long. CDR3 in DNA: TGTGCCAGCAGCTTGGGGGCAGGGACCTACGAGCAGTACTTC. This encodes CASSLGAGTYEQYF.

The chain has TRBV10-3 and TRBJ2-1; the D gene is possibly TRBD2 (5 bases). Per germline, CDR1 ENHRY and CDR2 SYGVKD. The CDR3 length is 14 residues. V was pared by 5 bases and J by 7 bases, with 15 bases between. The CDR3 region is CAISPGSRWNEQFF. CDR3 coding DNA: TGTGCCATCAGTCCGGGGTCGCGGTGGAATGAGCAGTTCTTC.